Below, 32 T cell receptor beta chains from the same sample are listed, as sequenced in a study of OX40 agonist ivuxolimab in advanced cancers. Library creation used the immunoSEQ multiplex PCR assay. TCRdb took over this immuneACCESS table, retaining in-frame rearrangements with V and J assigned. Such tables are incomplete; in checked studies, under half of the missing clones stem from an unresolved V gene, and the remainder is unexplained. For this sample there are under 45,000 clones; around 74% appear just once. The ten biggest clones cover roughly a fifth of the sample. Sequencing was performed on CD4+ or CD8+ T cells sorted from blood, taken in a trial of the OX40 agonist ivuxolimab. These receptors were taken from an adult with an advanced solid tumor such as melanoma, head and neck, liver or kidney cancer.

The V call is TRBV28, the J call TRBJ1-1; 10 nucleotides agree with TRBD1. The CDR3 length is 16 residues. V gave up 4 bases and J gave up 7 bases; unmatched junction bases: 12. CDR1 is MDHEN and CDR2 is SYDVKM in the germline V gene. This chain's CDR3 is CASSSAYQTGGSEAFF. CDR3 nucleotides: TGTGCCAGCAGTTCCGCGTACCAGACAGGGGGCAGTGAAGCTTTCTTT.

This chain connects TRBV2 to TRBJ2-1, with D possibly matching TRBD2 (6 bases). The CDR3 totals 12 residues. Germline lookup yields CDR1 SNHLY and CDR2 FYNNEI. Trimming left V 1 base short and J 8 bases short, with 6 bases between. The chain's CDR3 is CASSEERDEQFF. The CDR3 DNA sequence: TGTGCCAGCAGTGAAGAGCGGGATGAGCAGTTCTTC.

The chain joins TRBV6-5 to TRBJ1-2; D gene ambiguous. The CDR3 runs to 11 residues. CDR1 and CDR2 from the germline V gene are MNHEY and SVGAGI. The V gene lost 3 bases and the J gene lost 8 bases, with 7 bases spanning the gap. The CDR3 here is CASSYLSGYTF. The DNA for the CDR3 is TGTGCCAGCAGTTATTTGAGCGGCTACACCTTC.

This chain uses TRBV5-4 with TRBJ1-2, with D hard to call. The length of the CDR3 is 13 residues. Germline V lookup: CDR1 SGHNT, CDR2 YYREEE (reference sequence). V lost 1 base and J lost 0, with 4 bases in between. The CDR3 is CASSLTANYGYTF. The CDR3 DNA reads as TGTGCCAGCAGCTTGACAGCTAACTATGGCTACACCTTC.

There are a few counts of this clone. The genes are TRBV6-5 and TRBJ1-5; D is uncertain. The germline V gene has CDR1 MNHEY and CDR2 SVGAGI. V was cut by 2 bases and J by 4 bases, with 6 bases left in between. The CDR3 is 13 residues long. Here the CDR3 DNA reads TGTGCCAGCAGTTACCTCGGGAATCAGCCCCAGCATTTT. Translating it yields CASSYLGNQPQHF.

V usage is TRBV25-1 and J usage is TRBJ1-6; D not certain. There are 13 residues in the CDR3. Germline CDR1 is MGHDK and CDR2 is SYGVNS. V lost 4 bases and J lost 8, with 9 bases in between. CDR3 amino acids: CASSASGDSPLHF. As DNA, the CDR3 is TGTGCCAGCAGTGCTTCCGGGGATTCACCCCTCCACTTT.

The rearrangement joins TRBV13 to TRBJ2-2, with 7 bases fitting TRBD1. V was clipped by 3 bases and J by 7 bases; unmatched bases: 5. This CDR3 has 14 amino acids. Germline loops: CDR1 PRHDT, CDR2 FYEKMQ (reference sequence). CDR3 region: CASSLGDRVGELFF. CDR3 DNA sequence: TGTGCCAGCAGCTTGGGAGACAGGGTCGGGGAGCTGTTTTTT.

CDR3 bases: TGTGCCAGCTCAGAGGGCAGTTGGAGCTCTGGGGCCAACGTCCTGACTTTC. This gives the protein CASSEGSWSSGANVLTF. The chain links TRBV9 to TRBJ2-6; TRBD2 is a possible D gene (5 bases). The germline CDR1 and CDR2 sequences are SGDLS and YYNGEE. The CDR3 totals 17 residues. The V and J ends lost 7 bases and 0 bases respectively, with 17 bases between them.

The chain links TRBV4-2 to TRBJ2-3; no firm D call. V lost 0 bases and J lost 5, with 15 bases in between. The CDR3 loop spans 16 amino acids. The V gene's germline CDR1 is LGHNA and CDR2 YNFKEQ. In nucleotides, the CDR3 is TGTGCCAGCAGCCAAGATCGGAACTTAGGCAGAGATACGCAGTATTTT. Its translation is CASSQDRNLGRDTQYF.

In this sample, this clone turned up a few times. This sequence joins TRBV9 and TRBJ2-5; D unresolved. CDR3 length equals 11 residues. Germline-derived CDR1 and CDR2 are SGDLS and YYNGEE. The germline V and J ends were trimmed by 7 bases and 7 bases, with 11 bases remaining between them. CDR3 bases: TGTGCCAGCGGATCCCTGGTGACCCAGTACTTC. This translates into CASGSLVTQYF.

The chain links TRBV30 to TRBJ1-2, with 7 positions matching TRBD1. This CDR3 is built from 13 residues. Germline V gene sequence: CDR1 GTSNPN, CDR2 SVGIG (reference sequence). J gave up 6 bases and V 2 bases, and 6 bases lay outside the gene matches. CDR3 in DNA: TGTGCCTGGAGTTGGGGAGGGGGCGATGGCTACACCTTC. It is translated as CAWSWGGGDGYTF.

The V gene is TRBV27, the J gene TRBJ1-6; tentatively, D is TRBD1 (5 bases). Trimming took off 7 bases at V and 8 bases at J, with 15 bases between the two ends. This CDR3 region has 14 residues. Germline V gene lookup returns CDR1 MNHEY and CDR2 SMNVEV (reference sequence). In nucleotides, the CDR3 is TGTGCCAGCAACCTCCGGGACGGATATTCACCCCTCCACTTT. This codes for CASNLRDGYSPLHF.

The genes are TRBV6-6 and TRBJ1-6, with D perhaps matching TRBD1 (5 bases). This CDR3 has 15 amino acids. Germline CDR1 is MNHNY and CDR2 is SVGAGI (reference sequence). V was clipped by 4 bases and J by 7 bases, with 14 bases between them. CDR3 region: CASSSDSRGNSPLHF. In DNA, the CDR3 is TGTGCCAGCAGTTCAGACAGTCGAGGGAATTCACCCCTCCACTTT.

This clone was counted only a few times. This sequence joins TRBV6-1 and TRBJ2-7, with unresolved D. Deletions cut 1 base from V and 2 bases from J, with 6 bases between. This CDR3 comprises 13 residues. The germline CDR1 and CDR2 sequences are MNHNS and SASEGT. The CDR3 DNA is TGTGCCAGCAGTGAAGAGCCTACCTACGAGCAGTACTTC. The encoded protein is CASSEEPTYEQYF.

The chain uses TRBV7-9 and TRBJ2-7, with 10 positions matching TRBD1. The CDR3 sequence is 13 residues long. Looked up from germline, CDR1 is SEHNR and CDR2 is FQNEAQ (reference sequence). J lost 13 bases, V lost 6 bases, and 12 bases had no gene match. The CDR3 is CASSYGGQGEAYV. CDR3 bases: TGTGCCAGCAGTTACGGAGGACAGGGGGAGGCTTACGTC.

CDR3 DNA sequence: TGTGCCAGCAGAACAGGGGGAGAGACAGATACGCAGTATTTT. Its translation is CASRTGGETDTQYF. The V gene is TRBV6-6, the J gene TRBJ2-3, with 8 bases that match TRBD1. The germline CDR1 and CDR2 sequences are MNHNY and SVGAGI (reference sequence). With V trimmed by 6 bases and J by 3 bases, 5 bases remained unmatched. This CDR3 spans 14 amino acids.

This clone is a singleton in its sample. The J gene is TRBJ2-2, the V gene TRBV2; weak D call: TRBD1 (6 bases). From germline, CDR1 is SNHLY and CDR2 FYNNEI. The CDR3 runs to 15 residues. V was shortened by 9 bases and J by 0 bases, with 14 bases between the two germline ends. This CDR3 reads CASHRDNANTGELFF. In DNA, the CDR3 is TGTGCCAGTCACCGGGACAACGCGAACACCGGGGAGCTGTTTTTT.

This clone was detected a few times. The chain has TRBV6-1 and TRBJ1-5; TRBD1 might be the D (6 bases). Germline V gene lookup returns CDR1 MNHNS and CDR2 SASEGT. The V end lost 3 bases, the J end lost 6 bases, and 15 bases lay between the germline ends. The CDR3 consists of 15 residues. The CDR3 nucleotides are TGTGCCAGCAGTGACAGGGGAGGGGTAAGTCAGCCCCAGCATTTT. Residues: CASSDRGGVSQPQHF.

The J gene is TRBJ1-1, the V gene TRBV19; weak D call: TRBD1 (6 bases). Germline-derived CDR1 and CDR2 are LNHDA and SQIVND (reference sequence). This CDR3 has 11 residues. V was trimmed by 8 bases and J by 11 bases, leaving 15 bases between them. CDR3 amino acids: CASFNRVGAFF. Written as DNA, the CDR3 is TGTGCCAGTTTTAACAGGGTTGGGGCTTTCTTT.

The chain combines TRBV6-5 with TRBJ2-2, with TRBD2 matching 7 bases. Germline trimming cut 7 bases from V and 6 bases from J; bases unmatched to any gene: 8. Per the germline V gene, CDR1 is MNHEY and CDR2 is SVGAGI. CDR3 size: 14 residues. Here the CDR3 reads CASTRWGGAGELFF. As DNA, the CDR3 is TGTGCCAGCACTCGCTGGGGGGGAGCCGGGGAGCTGTTTTTT.

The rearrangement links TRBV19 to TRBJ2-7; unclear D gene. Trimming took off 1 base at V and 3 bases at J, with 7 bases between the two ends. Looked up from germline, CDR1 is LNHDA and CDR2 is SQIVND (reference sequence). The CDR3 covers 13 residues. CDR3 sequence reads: CASSIGNSYEQYV. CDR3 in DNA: TGTGCCAGTAGTATAGGGAACAGCTACGAGCAGTACGTC.

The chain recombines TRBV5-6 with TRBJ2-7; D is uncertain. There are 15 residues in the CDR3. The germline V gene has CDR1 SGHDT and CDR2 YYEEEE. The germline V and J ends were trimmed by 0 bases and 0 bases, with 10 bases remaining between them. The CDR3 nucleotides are TGTGCCAGCAGCTTGGGGCCTGTGAGCTCCTACGAGCAGTACGTC. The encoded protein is CASSLGPVSSYEQYV.

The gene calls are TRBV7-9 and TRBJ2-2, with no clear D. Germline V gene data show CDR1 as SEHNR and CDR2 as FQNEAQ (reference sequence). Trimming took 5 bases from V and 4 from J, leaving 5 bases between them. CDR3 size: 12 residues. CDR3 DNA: TGTGCCAGCAGCGCAGGCACCGGGGAGCTGTTTTTT. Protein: CASSAGTGELFF.

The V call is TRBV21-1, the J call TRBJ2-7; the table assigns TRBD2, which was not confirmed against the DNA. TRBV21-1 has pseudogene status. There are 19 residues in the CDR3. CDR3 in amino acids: CASSKREGQTDVRGYEQYV. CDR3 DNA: TGTGCCAGCAGCAAACGGGAGGGACAGACAGATGTCCGGGGCTACGAGCAGTACGTC.

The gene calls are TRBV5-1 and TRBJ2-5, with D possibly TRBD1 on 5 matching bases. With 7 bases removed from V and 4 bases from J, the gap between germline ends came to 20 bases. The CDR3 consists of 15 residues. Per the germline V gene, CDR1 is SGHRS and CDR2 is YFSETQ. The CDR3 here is CASSKWAGNRETQYF. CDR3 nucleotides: TGCGCCAGCTCTAAATGGGCAGGGAATAGAGAGACCCAGTACTTC.

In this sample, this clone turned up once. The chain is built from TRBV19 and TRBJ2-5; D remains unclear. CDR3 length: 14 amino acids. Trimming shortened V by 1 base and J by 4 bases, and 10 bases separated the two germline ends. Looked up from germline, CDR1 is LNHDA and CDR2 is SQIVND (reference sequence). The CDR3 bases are TGTGCCAGTAGTATAGGTCAGAGGCCAGAGACCCAGTACTTC. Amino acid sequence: CASSIGQRPETQYF. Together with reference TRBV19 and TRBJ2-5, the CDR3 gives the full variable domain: DGGITQSPKYLFRKEGQNVTLSCEQNLNHDAMYWYRQDPGQGLRLIYYSQIVNDFQKGDIAEGYSVSREKKESFPLTVTSAQKNPTAFYLCASSIGQRPETQYFGPGTRLLVL.

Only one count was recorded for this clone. CDR3: CACLRDRFATNEKLFF. The CDR3, as DNA: TGTGCCTGCCTTAGGGACAGGTTTGCAACTAATGAAAAACTGTTTTTT. The chain is built from TRBV30 and TRBJ1-4, with 8 bases identical to TRBD1. The length of the CDR3 is 16 residues. V dropped 6 bases and J dropped 0; count of bases not matched to a gene: 9. The germline V gene has CDR1 GTSNPN and CDR2 SVGIG (reference sequence).

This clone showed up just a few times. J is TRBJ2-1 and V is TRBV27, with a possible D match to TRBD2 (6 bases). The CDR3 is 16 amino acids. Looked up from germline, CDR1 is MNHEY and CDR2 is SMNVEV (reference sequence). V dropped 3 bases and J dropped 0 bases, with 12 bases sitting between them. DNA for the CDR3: TGTGCCAGCAGTTTGAGCCTAGCGAACTCCTACAATGAGCAGTTCTTC. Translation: CASSLSLANSYNEQFF.

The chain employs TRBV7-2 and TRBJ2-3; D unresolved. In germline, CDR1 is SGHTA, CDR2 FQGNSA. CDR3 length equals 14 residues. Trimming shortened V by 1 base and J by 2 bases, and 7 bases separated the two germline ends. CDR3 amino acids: CASSLVSYTDTQYF. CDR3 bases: TGTGCCAGCAGCTTAGTTTCCTACACAGATACGCAGTATTTT.

CDR3 residues: CASSPGPSRGELFF. The CDR3 nucleotides are TGTGCCAGCAGCCCCGGCCCCAGTAGGGGGGAGCTGTTTTTT. The chain combines TRBV5-6 with TRBJ2-2; unclear D gene. The CDR3 has 14 residues. V shed 4 bases and J shed 8 bases, with 15 bases lying between them. Looked up from germline, CDR1 is SGHDT and CDR2 is YYEEEE. Filled out from reference TRBV5-6 and TRBJ2-2, the complete variable domain reads DAGVTQSPTHLIKTRGQQVTLRCSPKSGHDTVSWYQQALGQGPQFIFQYYEEEERQRGNFPDRFSGHQFPNYSSELNVNALLLGDSALYLCASSPGPSRGELFFGEGSRLTVL.

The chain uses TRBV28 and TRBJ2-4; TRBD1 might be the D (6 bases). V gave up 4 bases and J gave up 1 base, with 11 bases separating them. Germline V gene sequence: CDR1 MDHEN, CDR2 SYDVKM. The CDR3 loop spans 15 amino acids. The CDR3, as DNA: TGTGCCAGCAGTTGGACGCAGGGGGCCAAAAACATTCAGTACTTC. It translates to CASSWTQGAKNIQYF.

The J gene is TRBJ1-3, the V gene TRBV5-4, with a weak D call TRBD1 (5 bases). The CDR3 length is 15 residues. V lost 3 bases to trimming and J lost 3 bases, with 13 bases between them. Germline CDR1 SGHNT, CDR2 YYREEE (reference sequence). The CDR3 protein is CASSSIGALGNTIYF. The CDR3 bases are TGTGCCAGCAGCTCAATTGGGGCGCTTGGAAACACCATATATTTT.